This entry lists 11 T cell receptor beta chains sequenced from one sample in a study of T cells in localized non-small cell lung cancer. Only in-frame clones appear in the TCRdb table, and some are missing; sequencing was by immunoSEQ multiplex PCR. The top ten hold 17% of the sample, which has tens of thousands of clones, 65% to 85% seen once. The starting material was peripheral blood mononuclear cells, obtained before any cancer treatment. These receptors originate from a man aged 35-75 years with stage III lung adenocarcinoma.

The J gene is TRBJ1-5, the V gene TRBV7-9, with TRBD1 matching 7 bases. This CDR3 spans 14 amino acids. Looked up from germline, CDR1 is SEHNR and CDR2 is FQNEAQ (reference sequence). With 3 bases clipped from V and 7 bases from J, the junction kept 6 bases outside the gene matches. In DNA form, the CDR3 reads TGTGCCAGCAGCTTCGGACAGGTAGGACAGCCCCAGCATTTT. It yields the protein CASSFGQVGQPQHF.

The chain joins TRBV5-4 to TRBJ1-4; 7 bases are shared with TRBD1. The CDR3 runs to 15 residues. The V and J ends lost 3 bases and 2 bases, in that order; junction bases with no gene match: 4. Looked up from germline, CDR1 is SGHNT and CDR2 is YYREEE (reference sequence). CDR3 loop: CASSSWDSTNEKLFF. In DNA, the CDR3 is TGTGCCAGCAGCTCCTGGGACAGTACTAATGAAAAACTGTTTTTT.

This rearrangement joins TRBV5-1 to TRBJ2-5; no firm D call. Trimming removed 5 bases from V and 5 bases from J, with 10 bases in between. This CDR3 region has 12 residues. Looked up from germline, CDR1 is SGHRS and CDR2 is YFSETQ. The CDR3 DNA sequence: TGCGCCAGCAGTAAAATAGGGGAGACCCAGTACTTC. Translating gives CASSKIGETQYF. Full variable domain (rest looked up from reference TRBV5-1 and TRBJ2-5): KAGVTQTPRYLIKTRGQQVTLSCSPISGHRSVSWYQQTPGQGLQFLFEYFSETQRNKGNFPGRFSGRQFSNSRSEMNVSTLELGDSALYLCASSKIGETQYFGPGTRLLVL.

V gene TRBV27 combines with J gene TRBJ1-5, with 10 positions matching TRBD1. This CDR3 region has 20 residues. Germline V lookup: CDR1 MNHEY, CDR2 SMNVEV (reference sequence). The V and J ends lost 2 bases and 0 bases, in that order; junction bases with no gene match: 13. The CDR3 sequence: CASSLRWSGQGGGSNQPQHF. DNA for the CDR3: TGTGCCAGCAGTTTAAGGTGGTCTGGACAGGGGGGAGGTAGCAATCAGCCCCAGCATTTT.

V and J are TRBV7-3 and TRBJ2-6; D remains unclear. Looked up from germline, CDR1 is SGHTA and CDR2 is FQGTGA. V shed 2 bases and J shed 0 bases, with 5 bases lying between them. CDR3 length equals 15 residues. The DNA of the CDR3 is TGTGCCAGCAGCTTATGGGACTCTGGGGCCAACGTCCTGACTTTC. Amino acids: CASSLWDSGANVLTF. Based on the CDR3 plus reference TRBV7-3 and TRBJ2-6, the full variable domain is GAGVSQTPSNKVTEKGKYVELRCDPISGHTALYWYRQSLGQGPEFLIYFQGTGAADDSGLPNDRFFAVRPEGSVSTLKIQRTERGDSAVYLCASSLWDSGANVLTFGAGSRLTVL.

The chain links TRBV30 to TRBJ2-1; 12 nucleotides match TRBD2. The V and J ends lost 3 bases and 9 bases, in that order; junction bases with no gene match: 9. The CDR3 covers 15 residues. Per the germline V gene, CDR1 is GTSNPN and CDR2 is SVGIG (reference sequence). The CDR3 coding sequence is TGTGCCTGGAGCTGGACTAGCGGGGTGTCCGGTGAGCAGTTCTTC. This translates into CAWSWTSGVSGEQFF.

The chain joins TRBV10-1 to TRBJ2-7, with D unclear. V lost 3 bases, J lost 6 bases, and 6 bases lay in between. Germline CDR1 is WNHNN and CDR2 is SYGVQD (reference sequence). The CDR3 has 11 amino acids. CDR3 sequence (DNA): TGCGCCAGCAGTGAAACCGCCGAGCAGTACTTC. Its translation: CASSETAEQYF.

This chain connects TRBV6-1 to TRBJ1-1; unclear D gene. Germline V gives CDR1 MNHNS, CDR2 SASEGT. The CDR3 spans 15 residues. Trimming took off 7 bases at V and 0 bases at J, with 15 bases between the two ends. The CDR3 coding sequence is TGTGCCAGCACCCCATATGACAACATGAACACTGAAGCTTTCTTT. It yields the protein CASTPYDNMNTEAFF.

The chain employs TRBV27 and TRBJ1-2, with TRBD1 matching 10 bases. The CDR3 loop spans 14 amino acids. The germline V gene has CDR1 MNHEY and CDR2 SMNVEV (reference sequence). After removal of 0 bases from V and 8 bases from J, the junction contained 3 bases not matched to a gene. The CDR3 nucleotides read TGTGCCAGCAGTTTATCGAGGGACAGGGGCGGCTACACCTTC. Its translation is CASSLSRDRGGYTF.

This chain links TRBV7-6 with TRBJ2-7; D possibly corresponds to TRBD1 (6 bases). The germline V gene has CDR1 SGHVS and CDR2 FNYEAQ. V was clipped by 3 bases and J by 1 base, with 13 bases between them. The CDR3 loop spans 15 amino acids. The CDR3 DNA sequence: TGTGCCAGCAGCTTGAGTCCACAGGGTTCCTACGAGCAGTACTTC. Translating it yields CASSLSPQGSYEQYF.

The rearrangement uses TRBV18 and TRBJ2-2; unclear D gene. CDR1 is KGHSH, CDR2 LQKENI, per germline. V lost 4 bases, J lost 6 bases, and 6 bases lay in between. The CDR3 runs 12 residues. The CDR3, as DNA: TGTGCCAGCTCACAGGCAGCCGGGGAGCTGTTTTTT. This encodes CASSQAAGELFF.